This T cell receptor beta chain was identified in a study of regulatory T cells in long-lasting Graves disease. Combining iRepertoire HTBI primers with Arm-PCR of CDR3 regions, the authors built TCR beta libraries. Via MiXCR, TCRdb re-called the multiplex PCR reads, giving one row per CDR3 protein. Here the sample spans 600,000 to 800,000 distinct CDR3 sequences, around 30% being singletons. This CDR3 is 13 amino acids long. In germline, CDR1 is MGHRA, CDR2 YSYEKL. The V gene lost 1 base and the J gene lost 7 bases, with 10 bases spanning the gap. Described time point: persistent/refractory GD, antithyroid drugs over 5 years with positive TRAb. The TCR library was prepared using RNA isolated from PBMCs.

This receptor was taken from a female donor with Graves disease. The chain joins TRBV4-1 to TRBJ1-1; unclear D gene. The specimen was peripheral blood mononuclear cells (PBMCs), collected when the disease was refractory, from a patient treated with antithyroid drugs. CDR3 loop: CASSQGRYSEAFF. For the CDR3, the DNA is TGCGCCAGCAGCCAAGGGCGATACAGTGAAGCTTTCTTT.